This T cell receptor (beta chain) originates from a study of beta chain features in type 1 diabetes. Unmatched junction bases numbered 3, after V lost 4 bases and J lost 0 bases. CDR1 SGHTA and CDR2 FQGNSA come from the germline V gene. This CDR3 contains 15 residues. Expressed TCRB transcripts were sequenced after all isolated RNA was converted to cDNA. Naive, central memory and regulatory T cell samples came to a mean of approximately 4 million reads. The repertoire was sequenced with immunoSEQ multiplex PCR; TCRdb's copy has only in-frame clones and lacks some. The top ten clones hold about 0.085% of a sample with more than 200,000 clones, 16% of them seen once. General study results and limits: The study found moderately but significantly shorter TCRB CDR3s in all four CD4+ subsets of Type 1 diabetes patients.

In the case of this clone: The target antigen is unknown.

It was via CD45RO/CCR7/CD25/CD127/CD95/CD27 that CD4+ naive, central memory, regulatory and stem cell-like memory cells were sorted. Sorting produced populations that all topped 98% purity. This chain uses TRBV7-2 with TRBJ2-1; 7 nucleotides line up with TRBD2. The clonotype was recovered from a man in his thirties or forties with type 1 diabetes. Sample: naive CD4+ T cells from blood. In DNA form, the CDR3 reads TGTGCCAGCAGCTCTTGGACTAGCTCCTACAATGAGCAGTTCTTC. It yields the protein CASSSWTSSYNEQFF.